Presented here are 24 T cell receptor beta chains from one specimen sequenced in a study of tumor-infiltrating lymphocytes in primary liver carcinoma. Alongside blood RNA obtained from unsorted whole blood, germline DNA was also extracted. Using a constant-region primer together with ProtoScript II reverse transcriptase, TCR beta cDNA was made from about 490 ng of total RNA. Library construction for TCR beta comprised three nested multiplex PCR rounds performed with slightly modified ARM-PCR. TRBV1-TRBV30 forward primers paired with a C-beta reverse primer drove the first two PCR rounds, about 10 cycles each. Via MiXCR, TCRdb re-called the multiplex PCR reads, giving one row per CDR3 protein. The table records 330,000 or so distinct CDR3 sequences, roughly two thirds of them present only once. Sequencing used peripheral blood. These receptors came from a man aged 40-50 years with primary liver carcinoma and hepatitis B virus infection.

As concerns this clonotype: A read error may explain this, as a much larger clone is one base away. The gene calls are TRBV5-6 and TRBJ1-1, with unresolved D. CDR3 length: 13 amino acids. Germline-derived CDR1 and CDR2 are SGHDT and YYEEEE. CDR3: CAISFAGNTEAFF. The CDR3 nucleotides read TGTGCCATCAGCTTTGCAGGGAACACTGAAGCTTTCTTT. Combining the CDR3 with reference TRBV5-6 and TRBJ1-1 gives the whole variable domain DAGVTQSPTHLIKTRGQQVTLRCSPKSGHDTVSWYQQALGQGPQFIFQYYEEEERQRGNFPDRFSGHQFPNYSSELNVNALLLGDSALYLCAISFAGNTEAFFGQGTRLTVV.

Notes on this clonotype: A read error may account for a junction end that differs from germline. The V call is TRBV6-5, the J call TRBJ2-2; 7 positions match TRBD1. This CDR3 is built from 15 residues. The V gene's germline CDR1 is MNHEY and CDR2 SVGAGI. The CDR3 sequence: CASSPWDRYTGELFF. The CDR3, as DNA: TGTGCCAGCTCACCCTGGGACAGATACACCGGGGAGTTGTTTTTT.

Remarks on this clonotype: A much larger clone sits a single nucleotide away, making a read error possible. The chain joins TRBV7-9 to TRBJ2-4; weak D call: TRBD1 (5 bases). In germline, CDR1 is SEHNR, CDR2 FQNEAQ (reference sequence). The CDR3 is 15 residues long. V was pared by 5 bases and J by 6 bases, with 17 bases between. The CDR3 bases are TGTGCCAGCAGCCCGCAGCGAATAGACAGAAACATTCAGTACTTC. Translation gives CASSPQRIDRNIQYF.

The chain couples TRBV5-6 to TRBJ2-2; D might be TRBD1 (5 bases). V was cut by 4 bases and J by 2 bases, with 12 bases left in between. Per the germline V gene, CDR1 is SGHDT and CDR2 is YYEEEE. The CDR3 is 15 amino acids. The CDR3 region is CASSPGFVNTGELFF. The CDR3 DNA reads as TGTGCCAGCAGCCCAGGGTTCGTAAACACCGGGGAGCTGTTTTTT.

Regarding this clonotype: Germline and junction disagree at one end, which may indicate a read error. The chain carries TRBV11-2 and TRBJ2-2, with no clear D. This CDR3 is built from 13 residues. Germline V lookup: CDR1 SGHAT, CDR2 FQNNGV. The chain's CDR3 is CVSSQGVAGELFF. The CDR3 bases are TGTGTCAGCAGCCAAGGTGTGGCCGGGGAGCTGTTTTTT. The full variable domain, in which reference TRBV11-2 and TRBJ2-2 provide the parts outside the CDR3, is EAGVAQSPRYKIIEKRQSVAFWCNPISGHATLYWYQQILGQGPKLLIQFQNNGVVDDSQLPKDRFSAERLKGVDSTLKIQPAKLEDSAVYLCVSSQGVAGELFFGEGSRLTVL.

In its sample, this clonotype was seen a few times. This chain connects TRBV11-2 to TRBJ2-7; D is perhaps TRBD1 (5 bases). The CDR3 spans 15 residues. Germline assignment: CDR1 SGHAT and CDR2 FQNNGV. This chain's CDR3 is CTNSTRQTSLGEQYF. CDR3 coding DNA: TGTACCAACAGCACCCGACAGACTTCGTTGGGCGAGCAGTACTTC.

Details on this clonotype: Here the CDR3 omits its conserved ending phenylalanine or tryptophan, so a read error is the likely source. The J gene is TRBJ2-5, the V gene TRBV4-3, with D possibly TRBD1 on 5 matching bases. The CDR3 contains 15 residues. Germline values: CDR1 LGHNA, CDR2 YSLEER. The CDR3 here is CASSQEGADQETQYL. DNA for the CDR3: TGCGCCAGTAGCCAAGAAGGGGCAGACCAAGAGACCCAGTACTTA.

The CDR3 region has the DNA TGTGCCAGCAATATAGCCTCTCGAGCCTGGGAGCTGTTTTTT. Its translation is CASNIASRAWELFF. This rearrangement joins TRBV6-2 or TRBV6-3 to TRBJ2-2; D is unresolved. This CDR3 has 14 amino acids. Trimming shortened V by 7 bases and J by 9 bases, and 18 bases separated the two germline ends. Germline V lookup: CDR1 MNHEY, CDR2 SVGEGT.

For this clonotype: A much larger clone lies a single base off, so this may be a read error. The chain employs TRBV5-6 and TRBJ2-1; no clear D gene. Germline CDR1 is SGHDT and CDR2 is YYEEEE. The CDR3 contains 15 residues. CDR3 coding DNA: TGTGCCAGCAGCTTTATCCATTTCTCCTACAATAAGCAGTTCTTC. It yields the protein CASSFIHFSYNKQFF.

As to this clonotype: Its ends do not fully match the called genes, so a read error is possible. This rearrangement joins TRBV6-2 or TRBV6-3 to TRBJ2-1, with 8 bases fitting TRBD2. The V gene's germline CDR1 is MNHEY and CDR2 SVGEGT. CDR3 length: 16 residues. For the CDR3, the DNA is TGTGCCAGCAGTGTCGCCGGGACTAGAGGCCACAATGAGCAGCTCTTC. Its protein product is CASSVAGTRGHNEQLF.

The rearrangement uses TRBV5-4 and TRBJ2-2; 14 bases map to TRBD2. This CDR3 is built from 17 residues. Unmatched junction bases numbered 5, after V lost 0 bases and J lost 7 bases. Germline V lookup: CDR1 SGHNT, CDR2 YYREEE (reference sequence). CDR3 sequence (DNA): TGTGCCAGCAGCTTGGGGGGACTAGCGGGAGAAGTCGGGGAGCTGTTTTTT. Residues: CASSLGGLAGEVGELFF.

The J gene is TRBJ2-7, the V gene TRBV7-9; maybe TRBD1 (5 bases). Germline V gives CDR1 SEHNR, CDR2 FQNEAQ (reference sequence). Between the trimmed V and J ends, which lost 5 bases and 0 bases, there was a span of 11 bases. This CDR3 has 14 amino acids. CDR3 loop: CASSMGLSSYEQYF. The CDR3 DNA is TGTGCCAGCAGCATGGGGCTAAGCTCCTACGAGCAGTACTTC.

A few counts support this clonotype. V gene TRBV4-1 combines with J gene TRBJ2-1; D uncertain. The V and J ends lost 3 bases and 8 bases respectively, with 14 bases between them. This CDR3 is 14 amino acids long. Germline CDR1 reads MGHRA; CDR2 reads YSYEKL. DNA for the CDR3: TGCGCCAGCAGCCACGCCCGGAGTAGCTATGAGCAGTTCTTC. Amino acid sequence: CASSHARSSYEQFF.

Regarding this clonotype: Mismatch with germline at one junction end may stem from a read error. The CDR3 here is CPSSESHSGTDTQYF. The CDR3 DNA follows: TGCCCCAGCAGTGAGTCGCACAGTGGGACAGATACGCAGTATTTT. V and J are TRBV10-1 and TRBJ2-3; unclear D gene. CDR1 is WNHNN, CDR2 SYGVQD, per germline (reference sequence). CDR3 length: 15 residues.

For this clonotype: This may stem from a read error, because a much larger clone lies one nucleotide away. The rearrangement joins TRBV6-2 or TRBV6-3 to TRBJ2-3, with 9 positions matching TRBD1. The CDR3 is 15 residues long. V shed 5 bases, J shed 3 bases, and the junction held 6 bases outside the gene matches. CDR1 and CDR2 (germline): MNHEY, SVGEGT. CDR3 coding DNA: TGTGCCAGCAGTACCTGGGACAGGGAAACAGATACGCAGTATTTT. This sequence encodes CASSTWDRETDTQYF.

This clonotype has more than one count but fewer than ten. This chain links TRBV30 with TRBJ2-7; D gene unclear. Germline CDR1 reads GTSNPN; CDR2 reads SVGIG (reference sequence). The V and J ends lost 2 bases and 7 bases respectively, with 12 bases between them. The CDR3 covers 12 residues. CDR3 in DNA: TGTGCCTGGAGTAATACATTTGGGGAGCAGTACTTC. Translating gives CAWSNTFGEQYF. Full variable domain (remainder filled in from reference TRBV30 and TRBJ2-7): SQTIHQWPATLVQPVGSPLSLECTVEGTSNPNLYWYRQAAGRGLQLLFYSVGIGQISSEVPQNLSASRPQDRQFILSSKKLLLSDSGFYLCAWSNTFGEQYFGPGTRLTVT.

To note about this clonotype: A clone one base away is much larger, so this may be a read error. The chain is built from TRBV6-1 and TRBJ2-5, with 10 bases matching TRBD1. Germline lookup yields CDR1 MNHNS and CDR2 SASEGT. The CDR3 has 13 amino acids. The CDR3 sequence is CVSSDDRGQTQYF. Here the CDR3 DNA reads TGTGTCAGCAGTGACGACAGGGGGCAGACCCAGTACTTC.

This clonotype has a count of ten or more. V and J are TRBV5-6 and TRBJ2-4; 10 bases are a match to TRBD1. This CDR3 spans 14 amino acids. V dropped 3 bases and J dropped 7; count of bases not matched to a gene: 4. The germline CDR1 and CDR2 sequences are SGHDT and YYEEEE. For the CDR3, the DNA is TGTGCCAGCAGCTCACGGACAGGGGGGAACATTCAGTACTTC. Its protein product is CASSSRTGGNIQYF. Full variable domain (remainder filled in from reference TRBV5-6 and TRBJ2-4): DAGVTQSPTHLIKTRGQQVTLRCSPKSGHDTVSWYQQALGQGPQFIFQYYEEEERQRGNFPDRFSGHQFPNYSSELNVNALLLGDSALYLCASSSRTGGNIQYFGAGTRLSVL.

This clonotype was recorded a few times. This chain connects TRBV6-5 to TRBJ1-5, with D perhaps TRBD1 (5 bases). Germline-derived CDR1 and CDR2 are MNHEY and SVGAGI. The ends were cut back, 2 bases at V and 10 bases at J, with 12 bases in the middle. There are 13 residues in the CDR3. CDR3 DNA sequence: TGTGCCAGCAGTTACGAGCAGGGTATCCCCCAGCATTTT. This translates into CASSYEQGIPQHF.

This chain joins TRBV5-1 and TRBJ2-2; TRBD1 might be the D (5 bases). The CDR3 runs 15 residues. CDR1 and CDR2 (germline): SGHRS, YFSETQ. The V end was cut by 4 bases, the J end by 0 bases, with 10 bases between. The CDR3 region has the DNA TGCGCCAGCAGCGCCGACAGACCGAACACCGGGGAGCTGTTTTTT. Its translation: CASSADRPNTGELFF.

At least ten counts were recorded for this clonotype. The V call is TRBV11-2, the J call TRBJ2-5; D unresolved. Per the germline V gene, CDR1 is SGHAT and CDR2 is FQNNGV. The CDR3 has 14 residues. The germline V and J ends were trimmed by 2 bases and 1 base, with 8 bases remaining between them. CDR3 nucleotide sequence: TGTGCCAGCAGCTTAAATGGCCCCCAAGAGACCCAGTACTTC. Its protein product is CASSLNGPQETQYF.

This chain links TRBV7-8 with TRBJ2-1; 12 nucleotides line up with TRBD2. With 5 bases clipped from V and 7 bases from J, the junction kept 18 bases outside the gene matches. Germline V gives CDR1 SGHVS, CDR2 FQNEAQ. The CDR3 has 19 amino acids. DNA for the CDR3: TGTGCCAGCAGCCACACTAGACTAGCGGGAGCTACAAGTTGGAATGAGCAGTTCTTC. It codes for CASSHTRLAGATSWNEQFF.

J is TRBJ1-1 and V is TRBV29-1, with D possibly matching TRBD1 (6 bases). Germline V gene data show CDR1 as SQVTM and CDR2 as ANQGSEA. The V end lost 6 bases, the J end lost 5 bases, and 16 bases lay between the germline ends. The CDR3 extends over 13 amino acids. CDR3 loop: CSVTGQTRTEAFF. The CDR3 DNA reads as TGCAGCGTGACCGGACAGACCCGGACTGAAGCTTTCTTT. Together with reference TRBV29-1 and TRBJ1-1, the CDR3 gives the full variable domain: SAVISQKPSRDICQRGTSLTIQCQVDSQVTMMFWYRQQPGQSLTLIATANQGSEATYESGFVIDKFPISRPNLTFSTLTVSNMSPEDSSIYLCSVTGQTRTEAFFGQGTRLTVV.

The chain uses TRBV12-3 or TRBV12-4 and TRBJ2-7, with D unresolved. The CDR3 runs to 14 residues. V was trimmed by 7 bases and J by 2 bases, leaving 15 bases between them. The CDR3 here is CASIQGPGTYEQYF. CDR3 DNA: TGTGCCAGCATCCAAGGGCCAGGTACCTACGAGCAGTACTTC.